One sample yielded the 12 T cell receptor beta chains listed below, sequenced in a study of blood T cells in healthy people across ages (dated by TCRdb to between 2015 and 2017). Receptor libraries were prepared by 5' RACE. This sample was sequenced with an Illumina HiSeq 2500. A second PCR of roughly 7 to 11 cycles was performed with a sample-barcoded 5' primer and a J-beta primer mix. Starting from the raw public reads, TCRdb applied fastp trimming at Q25, assembled clones with MiXCR and retained in-frame beta chains. Merged by CDR3 protein, the rows form single entries marked with the most common genes and DNA. The sample table contains 1.2 million to 1.5 million distinct CDR3 sequences; only one count was recorded for approximately 38% of them. The top ten constitute 7.9% of the sample. Sequences were obtained from blood. These receptors originate from a woman aged 18-29 years in good health.

This clonotype has at least ten counts. This chain uses TRBV10-3 with TRBJ2-7, with D uncertain. The CDR3 is made up of 12 amino acids. Trimming pared 3 bases from V and 4 bases from J, leaving 7 bases between. In germline, CDR1 is ENHRY, CDR2 SYGVKD. CDR3 loop: CAISESDYEQYF. CDR3 bases: TGTGCCATCAGTGAATCGGATTACGAGCAGTACTTC.

The CDR3 coding sequence is TGTGCCAGCAGTTACTCTACACCAGGGGGCAAAGGCTACACCTTC. This codes for CASSYSTPGGKGYTF. The chain is built from TRBV6-6 and TRBJ1-2; 8 positions match TRBD1. CDR3 size: 15 residues. Trimming at V came to 0 bases and at J to 8 bases, leaving 8 bases not matched to a gene. Germline V lookup: CDR1 MNHNY, CDR2 SVGAGI (reference sequence).

This clonotype has only one observation. The V and J genes are TRBV5-1 and TRBJ1-1; D remains unclear. V lost 6 bases, J lost 0 bases, and 12 bases lay in between. The CDR3 totals 14 residues. CDR1 is SGHRS and CDR2 is YFSETQ in the germline V gene. The CDR3 sequence is CASNFEGLNTEAFF. The CDR3 region has the DNA TGCGCCAGCAACTTCGAGGGCCTGAACACTGAAGCTTTCTTT.

The chain carries TRBV9 and TRBJ2-1; no reliable D call. V lost 0 bases, J lost 9 bases, and 19 bases lay in between. Germline CDR1 reads SGDLS; CDR2 reads YYNGEE. The CDR3 length is 16 residues. The CDR3 spells CASSVVDSPEKFEQFF. The CDR3 DNA sequence: TGTGCCAGCAGCGTAGTTGACTCACCGGAGAAATTTGAGCAGTTCTTC.

In this sample, this clonotype turned up many times. V and J are TRBV15 and TRBJ2-7, with D unresolved. The CDR3 sequence is 11 residues long. CDR1 and CDR2 (germline): LNHNV, YYDKDF (reference sequence). The V end lost 5 bases, the J end lost 1 base, and 3 bases lay between the germline ends. CDR3 sequence: CATSGSYEQYF. The CDR3 nucleotides are TGTGCCACCAGCGGATCCTACGAGCAGTACTTC.

On this clonotype itself: The junction departs from the called germline gene at one end, perhaps through a read error. The chain recombines TRBV15 with TRBJ1-1; perhaps TRBD1 as D (5 bases). From germline, CDR1 is LNHNV and CDR2 YYDKDF (reference sequence). The CDR3 loop spans 12 amino acids. Here the CDR3 reads CDTSGGGTEAFF. The CDR3 region has the DNA TGTGACACCAGTGGGGGTGGGACGGAAGCTTTCTTT.

This clonotype has only a few counts. This chain links TRBV20-1 with TRBJ2-1; D remains unclear. Germline V gene sequence: CDR1 DFQATT, CDR2 SNEGSKA (reference sequence). Trimming removed 1 base from V and 7 bases from J, with 11 bases in between. This CDR3 is 13 amino acids long. In DNA, the CDR3 is TGCAGTGCTAGAGGAAATCCGCGGAATGAGCAGTTCTTC. Translating it yields CSARGNPRNEQFF.

This clonotype was observed a single time. The CDR3 is CASSWPRDREDYGYTF. The DNA of the CDR3 is TGCGCCAGCAGCTGGCCCCGGGACAGGGAAGACTATGGCTACACCTTC. V usage is TRBV5-1 and J usage is TRBJ1-2; 9 bases are a match to TRBD1. This CDR3 comprises 16 residues. V shed 3 bases and J 3 bases; nucleotides not matched to a gene: 9. Germline V CDR1 and CDR2: SGHRS, YFSETQ.

This clonotype was picked up a small number of times. V and J are TRBV20-1 and TRBJ2-5; maybe TRBD2 (5 bases). The CDR3 has 14 amino acids. Germline V CDR1 and CDR2: DFQATT, SNEGSKA (reference sequence). Trimming took 5 bases from V and 1 from J, leaving 14 bases between them. The CDR3 sequence: CSAPPEGPQETQYF. The CDR3 DNA sequence: TGCAGTGCTCCCCCCGAGGGTCCCCAAGAGACCCAGTACTTC.

This rearrangement joins TRBV5-1 to TRBJ2-7; D call uncertain. Trimming shortened V by 0 bases and J by 2 bases, and 12 bases separated the two germline ends. The CDR3 is 15 amino acids. Germline V gene data show CDR1 as SGHRS and CDR2 as YFSETQ. The chain's CDR3 is CASSLVSPGTYEQYF. CDR3 bases: TGCGCCAGCAGCTTGGTTAGCCCTGGTACCTACGAGCAGTACTTC.

The gene calls are TRBV10-3 and TRBJ2-7, with 7 bases lining up with TRBD2. The germline CDR1 and CDR2 sequences are ENHRY and SYGVKD. The CDR3 length is 13 residues. J gave up 4 bases and V 7 bases, and 7 bases lay outside the gene matches. The CDR3 DNA reads TGTGCCATCATGGGCGGGAGTGGTTACGAGCAGTACTTC. It specifies CAIMGGSGYEQYF.

This clonotype turned up a few times. J is TRBJ1-5 and V is TRBV3-1, with D perhaps TRBD1 (6 bases). CDR1 LGHDT and CDR2 YNNKEL come from the germline V gene (reference sequence). The CDR3 loop spans 15 amino acids. Trimming cost V 4 bases and J 5 bases, with 15 bases left between them. The CDR3 DNA reads as TGTGCCAGCAGCCCTAACGCGGGGGCCCATCAGCCCCAGCATTTT. This sequence encodes CASSPNAGAHQPQHF.